Listed below are T cell receptor beta chains from one sample, sequenced in a study of blood T cell repertoires in COVID-19. TCRdb's table, derived via immunoSEQ multiplex PCR, lists solely in-frame clones and lacks some. Here the sample spans some 110,000 clones, roughly 87% being singletons. Sequenced: peripheral blood. The receptors derive from a human donor in a cohort sampled during active COVID-19. Each CDR3 is given with its conserved first and last residue. A D gene is named only where the DNA matches it firmly. Size tells how often a clone was seen (once, few, many) or the class of an expanded clone, and some rows leave it out.

>.|TRBJ1-5|TRBD1|TRBV12-3/TRBV12-4
TGTGCCAGCACCGGGACAGGGATCCAGCCCCAGCATTTT
CASTGTGIQPQHF
>.|TRBJ1-1|.|TRBV7-9
TGTGCCAGCAGCCACAGGGAGAACACTGAAGCTTTCTTT
CASSHRENTEAFF
>.|TRBJ2-7|.|TRBV1
TGCACCTCAGGCGGGGGCGAGCAGTACTTC
CTSGGGEQYF
>once|TRBJ2-5|.|TRBV5-6
TGTGCCAGCAGCGGTTATGGGGATACGGGGAGAGAGACCCAGTACTTC
CASSGYGDTGRETQYF
>.|TRBJ1-5|TRBD1|TRBV9
TGTGCCAGCAGTCCTACAGGGGGTGTTAATCAGCCCCAGCATTTT
CASSPTGGVNQPQHF
>.|TRBJ1-6|TRBD1|TRBV18
TGTGCCAGCTCACCTACAGGGGCAATCGGTAATTCACCCCTCCACTTT
CASSPTGAIGNSPLHF
>.|TRBJ2-5|TRBD2|TRBV28
TGTGCCAACTCCCCCGCGGGAGGGAATGTGGAGACCCAGTACTTC
CANSPAGGNVETQYF
>.|TRBJ2-2|TRBD2|TRBV10-1
TGCGCCAGCAGTGATACTAGCGGGGTCACCGGGGAGCTGTTTTTT
CASSDTSGVTGELFF
>.|TRBJ2-1|TRBD1|TRBV24-1
TGTGCCACCAGTGATTCCGGGACAGGGACCTACAATGAGCAGTTCTTC
CATSDSGTGTYNEQFF
>.|TRBJ2-7|.|TRBV19
TGTGCCACCGCCCAGGGCTTCAACTACGAGCAGTACTTC
CATAQGFNYEQYF
>.|TRBJ2-7|TRBD1|TRBV14
TGTGCCAGCAGCACATGGTTGGGGACAGGGGCCTCCTACGAGCAGTACTTC
CASSTWLGTGASYEQYF
>once|TRBJ1-1|.|TRBV27
TGTGCCAGCAGTTTTGGGGGCATGAACACTGAAGCTTTCTTT
CASSFGGMNTEAFF
>.|TRBJ2-4|.|TRBV27
TGTGCCAGCAGTGCAGGGAATCTAGCCAAAAACATTCAGTACTTC
CASSAGNLAKNIQYF
>.|TRBJ2-1|.|TRBV29-1
TGCAGCGTTGAAGTCTTAAAGGAGGCCAGGAGCTCCTACAATGAGCAGTTCTTC
CSVEVLKEARSSYNEQFF
>.|TRBJ2-3|.|TRBV15
TGTGCCACCAGCAGGACAAAAACAGGAACTAGCACAGATACGCAGTATTTT
CATSRTKTGTSTDTQYF
>few|TRBJ1-5|.|TRBV6-1
TGTGCCAGCAGTGCACGTAGTGGGGGCTGGAATCAGCCCCAGCATTTT
CASSARSGGWNQPQHF
>.|TRBJ2-2|TRBD2|TRBV14
TGTGCCAGCAGCCTCGGGACTAGCGGGGGGCCAGGGACCGGGGAGCTGTTTTTT
CASSLGTSGGPGTGELFF
>.|TRBJ2-3|.|TRBV10-3
TGTGCCATCAGCCCCGGAGGAGATACGCAGTATTTT
CAISPGGDTQYF
>.|TRBJ2-7|.|TRBV4-2
TGTGCCAGCAGCCAATCGACAGCTACCTACGAGCAGTACTTC
CASSQSTATYEQYF
>.|TRBJ2-7|.|TRBV12-3/TRBV12-4
TGTGCCAGCAGTTTATTTACTTACGAGCAGTACTTC
CASSLFTYEQYF
>.|TRBJ2-7|.|TRBV5-1
TGCGCCAGCAGCTTGGACAGGACCTACGAGCAGTACTTC
CASSLDRTYEQYF
>.|TRBJ2-3|TRBD2|TRBV20-1
TGCAGTGCTGGTGAGCGGGGGGGCACAGATACGCAGTATTTT
CSAGERGGTDTQYF
>.|TRBJ1-5|.|TRBV7-8
TGTGCCAGCAGCTTGGGCAGGGCAGCCGCTCAGCCCCAGCATTTT
CASSLGRAAAQPQHF
>once|TRBJ1-1|.|TRBV19
TGTGCCACAGCCGACAGGCCCGGCGACACTGAAGCTTTCTTT
CATADRPGDTEAFF
>.|TRBJ2-7|TRBD2|TRBV5-1
TGCGCCAGCAGCTTGCCCGGACTAGCCGGGACGTCCGAGCAGTACTTC
CASSLPGLAGTSEQYF
>.|TRBJ2-5|.|TRBV11-3
TGTGCCAGCAGCTTGAGGGATGGGAGAGAGACCCAGTACTTC
CASSLRDGRETQYF
>.|TRBJ2-3|.|TRBV24-1
TGTGCCACCAGTGCGGACTTCAACACAGATACGCAGTATTTT
CATSADFNTDTQYF
>.|TRBJ2-7|TRBD1|TRBV6-5
TGTGCCAGCAGACTGACAGGGGGCTACGAGCAGTACTTC
CASRLTGGYEQYF
>few|TRBJ2-1|TRBD2|TRBV19
TGTGCCAGTAGTATCGCCGGGACTAGCGGGAGTGATGAGCAGTTCTTC
CASSIAGTSGSDEQFF
>few|TRBJ2-2|.|TRBV11-2
TGTGCCAGCAGCTCCCAGGGGTTCTCGAACACCGGGGAGCTGTTTTTT
CASSSQGFSNTGELFF
>.|TRBJ1-5|TRBD1|TRBV5-4
TGTGCCAGCAGCTTAATGGGACAGGGGGTTAATCAGCCCCAGCATTTT
CASSLMGQGVNQPQHF
>.|TRBJ2-1|.|TRBV12-3/TRBV12-4
TGTGCCAGCGAATCGGGTAGCGATGAGCAGTTCTTC
CASESGSDEQFF
>.|TRBJ1-5|.|TRBV11-2
TGTGCCAGCAGCTTAAGGGCGGGAACCAATCAGCCCCAGCATTTT
CASSLRAGTNQPQHF
>.|TRBJ2-1|TRBD1|TRBV7-3
TGTGCCAGCAGCCCCAGGACAGGGCGAGGGTTGGATGAGCAGTTCTTC
CASSPRTGRGLDEQFF
>.|TRBJ2-5|.|TRBV24-1
TGTGCCACCAGTGTTTCAGGGTCAACGGAGACCCAGTACTTC
CATSVSGSTETQYF
>.|TRBJ2-1|.|TRBV14
TGTGCCAGCAGCCATCGAGGGAGCCTCTCCTACAATGAGCAGTTCTTC
CASSHRGSLSYNEQFF
>.|TRBJ2-1|TRBD1|TRBV18
TGTGCCAGCTCACCACCGCACCAGGGGGCCAGCAATGAGCAGTTCTTC
CASSPPHQGASNEQFF
>.|TRBJ1-2|TRBD1|TRBV7-3
TGTGCCAGCAGCTTTACGGGACAGGGCGCTGATGGCTACACCTTC
CASSFTGQGADGYTF
>.|TRBJ2-2|.|TRBV3-1/TRBV3-2
TGTGCCAGCAGCCAAGGTTTCGACAAAATAAGGGGGGAGCTGTTTTTT
CASSQGFDKIRGELFF
>.|TRBJ2-7|.|TRBV12-3/TRBV12-4
TGTGCCAGCAGTTTACGGGTAGCATACGAGCAGTACTTC
CASSLRVAYEQYF
>.|TRBJ1-3|.|TRBV30
TGTGCCTGGGGGGACTCGGGCTACACCATATATTTT
CAWGDSGYTIYF
>.|TRBJ2-2|.|TRBV29-1
TGCAGCGTTGTTGGGAGCGGGGAGCTGTTTTTT
CSVVGSGELFF
>.|TRBJ1-2|.|TRBV5-1
TGCGCCAGCAGCTTGGGACAATTATTCACTAACTATGGCTACACCTTC
CASSLGQLFTNYGYTF
>few|TRBJ1-2|.|TRBV12-3/TRBV12-4
TGTGCCAGCAGCCCGGGGGGAGGCTATGGCTACACCTTC
CASSPGGGYGYTF
>.|TRBJ2-3|TRBD1|TRBV5-1
TGCGCCAGCAGCTTCCGACAGGGGAGCACAGATACGCAGTATTTT
CASSFRQGSTDTQYF
>.|TRBJ1-2|.|TRBV3-1/TRBV3-2
TGTGCCAGCAGCCAAGATCCCGACAGTATAGATGGCTACACCTTC
CASSQDPDSIDGYTF
>.|TRBJ1-1|.|TRBV27
TGTGCCAGCAGTTTCACTCCTGTGGTGAACACTGAAGCTTTCTTT
CASSFTPVVNTEAFF
>.|TRBJ2-7|TRBD2|TRBV5-6
TGTGCCAGCAGCTTGGTGGGTAGCGGGAGCGCCTACGAGCAGTACTTC
CASSLVGSGSAYEQYF
>.|TRBJ2-3|.|TRBV28
TGTGCCAGCAGTTTAGTCTATCCCCCAGATACGCAGTATTTT
CASSLVYPPDTQYF
>.|TRBJ1-6|TRBD1|TRBV19
TGTGCCAGTAGTCCTCCGGGGACAGGGGCTACTTCACCCCTCCACTTT
CASSPPGTGATSPLHF